Below, 26 T cell receptor beta chains from the same sample are listed, as sequenced in a study of CD8 T cells in ankylosing spondylitis. TCRdb itself ran the 5' RACE reads through MiXCR, one entry per CDR3 protein. Of approximately 300,000 distinct CDR3 sequences listed, less than 25% are singletons. Material for sequencing was blood, either unsorted or a sorted T cell fraction (not recorded which). The receptors derive from a female donor with ankylosing spondylitis or in good health (not recorded which).

V and J are TRBV20-1 and TRBJ1-1, with D tentatively TRBD1 (6 bases). Germline CDR1 reads DFQATT; CDR2 reads SNEGSKA (reference sequence). This CDR3 has 14 residues. Deletions cut 0 bases from V and 0 bases from J, with 8 bases between. CDR3 sequence reads: CSARDYRVNTEAFF. The CDR3 DNA sequence: TGCAGTGCTAGAGATTACAGGGTGAACACTGAAGCTTTCTTT.

In its sample, this clonotype was seen a few times. V gene TRBV7-2 combines with J gene TRBJ2-1, with TRBD2 as a possible D gene (6 bases). CDR3 length: 14 residues. Germline assignment: CDR1 SGHTA and CDR2 FQGNSA. Trimming stripped 5 bases from V and 7 bases from J, with 15 bases between. DNA of the CDR3: TGTGCCAGCAGCCCACCCGGGAGTAAGAATGAGCAGTTCTTC. This gives the protein CASSPPGSKNEQFF.

This clonotype was detected only a few times. V is TRBV6-5 and J is TRBJ1-2; D perhaps matches TRBD1 (6 bases). From germline, CDR1 is MNHEY and CDR2 SVGAGI. There are 15 residues in the CDR3. V gave up 4 bases and J gave up 6 bases, with 18 bases separating them. For the CDR3, the DNA is TGTGCCAGCAGTTTCGACTTTAACAGGGCCGATGGCTACACCTTC. Amino acids: CASSFDFNRADGYTF.

Only a few counts were recorded for this clonotype. This chain joins TRBV4-1 and TRBJ1-5; 8 positions match TRBD1. This CDR3 contains 15 residues. V lost 4 bases, J lost 0 bases, and 2 bases stayed unmatched. Germline CDR1 and CDR2: MGHRA and YSYEKL. CDR3 bases: TGCGCCAGCAGCCCGACAGGGGATAGCAATCAGCCCCAGCATTTT. Its protein product is CASSPTGDSNQPQHF.

The chain links TRBV19 to TRBJ2-7; D unclear. Germline CDR1 is LNHDA and CDR2 is SQIVND (reference sequence). CDR3 length: 13 residues. The V gene lost 10 bases and the J gene lost 1 base, with 14 bases spanning the gap. The CDR3 loop is CATHHGESYEQYF. As DNA, the CDR3 is TGTGCCACCCACCACGGCGAGTCCTACGAGCAGTACTTC.

This clonotype was found many times. The rearrangement joins TRBV7-2 to TRBJ2-7; D might be TRBD1 (5 bases). From germline, CDR1 is SGHTA and CDR2 FQGNSA. V shed 4 bases and J shed 5 bases, with 15 bases lying between them. The length of the CDR3 is 14 residues. This CDR3 is CASSSLIPTDEQYF. CDR3 nucleotides: TGTGCCAGCAGCTCCCTTATACCGACAGACGAGCAGTACTTC.

The rearrangement links TRBV27 to TRBJ2-3; D is possibly TRBD1 (5 bases). Germline CDR1 is MNHEY and CDR2 is SMNVEV (reference sequence). The CDR3 runs to 17 residues. V shed 2 bases and J shed 4 bases, with 19 bases lying between them. CDR3 amino acids: CASSLGWKGYSPDTQYF. The CDR3 DNA sequence: TGTGCCAGCAGTTTAGGGTGGAAGGGGTATTCTCCAGATACGCAGTATTTT.

This chain connects TRBV28 to TRBJ2-6; D is undetermined. Looked up from germline, CDR1 is MDHEN and CDR2 is SYDVKM. Trimming took off 3 bases at V and 4 bases at J, with 19 bases between the two ends. This CDR3 is built from 18 residues. CDR3 bases: TGTGCCAGCAGTTTCCTCCGGACGGTCTCTCCAGGGGCCAACGTCCTGACTTTC. Translating gives CASSFLRTVSPGANVLTF.

A few counts support this clonotype. The chain employs TRBV5-6 and TRBJ1-2; 7 bases line up with TRBD1. V was pared by 1 base and J by 4 bases, with 7 bases of the junction left unmatched. The CDR3 runs to 15 residues. Germline V gene data show CDR1 as SGHDT and CDR2 as YYEEEE. CDR3 residues: CASSLTTGVSYGYTF. Here the CDR3 DNA reads TGTGCCAGCAGCTTGACTACAGGGGTATCCTATGGCTACACCTTC.

This clonotype showed up many times. The gene calls are TRBV6-5 and TRBJ2-7, with TRBD1 as a possible D gene (6 bases). V was pared by 3 bases and J by 5 bases, with 11 bases between. The CDR3 has 13 amino acids. Germline CDR1 reads MNHEY; CDR2 reads SVGAGI. The CDR3 here is CASSYGQFHEQYF. CDR3 in DNA: TGTGCCAGCAGTTATGGACAGTTCCACGAGCAGTACTTC.

This clonotype has a count of ten or more. The chain carries TRBV29-1 and TRBJ1-3; tentatively, D is TRBD1 (5 bases). Germline CDR1 and CDR2: SQVTM and ANQGSEA. The CDR3 extends over 13 amino acids. V was trimmed by 7 bases and J by 5 bases, leaving 15 bases between them. The CDR3 spells CSAQDTFRNTIYF. As DNA, the CDR3 is TGCAGCGCCCAGGACACGTTTCGAAACACCATATATTTT.

This clonotype was recorded at least ten times. The chain carries TRBV24-1 and TRBJ2-5; 7 bases are a match to TRBD2. The CDR3 runs 13 residues. Trimming removed 9 bases from V and 0 bases from J; junction bases left unmatched: 3. Germline V gene data show CDR1 as KGHDR and CDR2 as SFDVKD. This CDR3 reads CATSGGDQETQYF. CDR3 bases: TGTGCCACCTCGGGGGGAGACCAAGAGACCCAGTACTTC.

This clonotype was counted between two and nine times. The V gene is TRBV6-2 or TRBV6-3, the J gene TRBJ2-2; maybe TRBD1 (5 bases). There are 14 residues in the CDR3. The germline V gene has CDR1 MNHEY and CDR2 SVGEGT. Trimming stripped 5 bases from V and 11 bases from J, with 18 bases between. CDR3 loop: CASSQGTEIGELFF. The DNA for the CDR3 is TGTGCCAGCAGTCAGGGCACTGAGATCGGAGAGCTGTTTTTT.

The chain recombines TRBV20-1 with TRBJ2-7; 10 bases match TRBD1. Germline CDR1 and CDR2: DFQATT and SNEGSKA (reference sequence). This CDR3 has 15 residues. J lost 7 bases, V lost 2 bases, and 11 bases had no gene match. CDR3 residues: CSARLPGTGAGEQYF. The CDR3 region has the DNA TGCAGTGCTAGATTACCAGGGACAGGGGCCGGGGAGCAGTACTTC.

The chain employs TRBV6-5 and TRBJ2-3, with 12 bases matching TRBD2. Germline lookup yields CDR1 MNHEY and CDR2 SVGAGI. V was pared by 4 bases and J by 4 bases, with 6 bases of the junction left unmatched. This CDR3 contains 16 residues. The CDR3 DNA follows: TGTGCCAGCAGTTCGCCTAGCGGGAGGGGCGCAGATACGCAGTATTTT. Amino acid sequence: CASSSPSGRGADTQYF.

This clonotype was recorded a few times. The rearrangement joins TRBV11-2 to TRBJ2-5; D could derive from TRBD1 or TRBD2 (5 bases each). Germline CDR1 is SGHAT and CDR2 is FQNNGV. V dropped 3 bases and J dropped 9 bases, with 14 bases sitting between them. The length of the CDR3 is 13 residues. The CDR3 coding sequence is TGTGCCAGCAGCTTCCTTAGCGAGGGGCCCCAGTACTTC. Translation: CASSFLSEGPQYF.

This clonotype has only one observation. The chain combines TRBV6-6 with TRBJ2-7, with 11 bases fitting TRBD2. V shed 2 bases and J 3 bases; nucleotides not matched to a gene: 6. CDR3 length equals 16 residues. CDR1 MNHNY and CDR2 SVGAGI come from the germline V gene (reference sequence). This CDR3 reads CASSYALAGGLYEQYF. CDR3 nucleotides: TGTGCCAGCAGTTACGCCCTAGCGGGAGGACTCTACGAGCAGTACTTC.

This clonotype has a handful of counts. The V call is TRBV20-1, the J call TRBJ1-5, with TRBD1 matching over 10 bases. Per the germline V gene, CDR1 is DFQATT and CDR2 is SNEGSKA (reference sequence). CDR3 size: 15 residues. Trimming cost V 6 bases and J 6 bases; bases outside gene matches: 11. CDR3 residues: CSALPGTGDRQPQHF. The CDR3 DNA sequence: TGCAGTGCCTTACCCGGGACAGGGGACCGTCAGCCCCAGCATTTT.

The genes are TRBV20-1 and TRBJ1-2, with D perhaps matching TRBD1 (6 bases). This CDR3 region has 11 residues. CDR1 is DFQATT and CDR2 is SNEGSKA in the germline V gene (reference sequence). This chain's CDR3 is CKPGRGSGYTF. CDR3 DNA: TGCAAACCCGGCAGGGGTAGCGGCTACACCTTC.

This clonotype was counted many times. This chain joins TRBV29-1 and TRBJ2-1, with 11 positions matching TRBD2. Germline V gives CDR1 SQVTM, CDR2 ANQGSEA. This CDR3 region has 14 residues. With 5 bases clipped from V and 3 bases from J, the junction kept 3 bases outside the gene matches. The CDR3 DNA follows: TGCAGCGTTCCTACTAGCGGGAGCTACAATGAGCAGTTCTTC. Translating it yields CSVPTSGSYNEQFF.

This chain uses TRBV2 with TRBJ2-2; 8 positions match TRBD2. V was clipped by 8 bases and J by 4 bases; unmatched bases: 6. This CDR3 spans 14 amino acids. Germline values: CDR1 SNHLY, CDR2 FYNNEI. The CDR3 DNA sequence: TGTGCCAGCCAACGGGAGGGTGTCACCGGGGAGCTGTTTTTT. Encoded protein: CASQREGVTGELFF.

This clonotype was detected only a few times. The chain joins TRBV12-3 or TRBV12-4 to TRBJ2-1; 7 bases are shared with TRBD2. The CDR3 covers 16 residues. V dropped 5 bases and J dropped 4; count of bases not matched to a gene: 11. In DNA form, the CDR3 reads TGTGCCAGCAGTAAAGAGAGCGGGACTCTTTACAATGAGCAGTTCTTC. This translates into CASSKESGTLYNEQFF.

The J gene is TRBJ1-4, the V gene TRBV6-1; 7 nucleotides match TRBD1. This CDR3 has 15 residues. With V trimmed by 8 bases and J by 0 bases, 6 bases remained unmatched. Germline V gives CDR1 MNHNS, CDR2 SASEGT. CDR3 DNA sequence: TGTGCCAGCCGACAGGGCGACTCAACTAATGAAAAACTGTTTTTT. It specifies CASRQGDSTNEKLFF.

This chain joins TRBV6-2 or TRBV6-3 and TRBJ2-1; 8 bases are shared with TRBD2. This CDR3 contains 19 residues. Trimming at V came to 2 bases and at J to 0 bases, leaving 12 bases not matched to a gene. Germline-derived CDR1 and CDR2 are MNHEY and SVGEGT. The CDR3 DNA follows: TGTGCCAGCAGTTACCCTTCTAGCGGGCCTAGGAGCTCCTACAATGAGCAGTTCTTC. Its protein is CASSYPSSGPRSSYNEQFF.

This chain connects TRBV11-3 to TRBJ2-2; the match to TRBD2 covers 7 bases. This CDR3 is 15 amino acids long. Germline lookup yields CDR1 SGHNT and CDR2 YENEEA. V shed 3 bases, J shed 1 base, and the junction held 2 bases outside the gene matches. The CDR3 coding sequence is TGTGCCAGCAGCTTGGCTAGCGGGAACACCGGGGAGCTGTTTTTT. It codes for CASSLASGNTGELFF.

This clonotype showed up many times. J is TRBJ1-5 and V is TRBV28, with 7 bases matching TRBD1. Germline CDR1 is MDHEN and CDR2 is SYDVKM. The CDR3 spans 13 residues. V dropped 2 bases and J dropped 7; count of bases not matched to a gene: 2. The CDR3 region has the DNA TGTGCCAGCAGTTTACGGGACAGCCAGCCCCAGCATTTT. Translation gives CASSLRDSQPQHF.